Below, 22 T cell receptor beta chains from the same sample are listed, as sequenced in a study of T cells in Graves' hyperthyroidism and ophthalmopathy. The TCR beta CDR3 regions underwent amplification using RNA transcripts as the source. The HTBI primer set drove a first-round RT-PCR of the TCR CDR3. TCRdb called the multiplex PCR reads again in MiXCR, with one record for every CDR3 protein. The sample lists over 550,000 distinct CDR3 sequences; approximately 15% were seen once. Sequences were obtained from blood. These receptors originate from a woman aged 18-29 years with Graves' hyperthyroidism.

In its sample, this clonotype was seen many times. The genes are TRBV10-3 and TRBJ2-1; TRBD2 agrees at 11 bases. CDR1 is ENHRY and CDR2 is SYGVKD in the germline V gene. The CDR3 consists of 17 residues. Trimming took 4 bases from V and 4 from J; bases not matched to a gene: 9. The CDR3 region has the DNA TGTGCCATCAGTGTGCTCTCTAGCGGGAGGCGGTACAATGAGCAGTTCTTC. Protein: CAISVLSSGRRYNEQFF.

The V call is TRBV30, the J call TRBJ2-7; 7 nucleotides align to TRBD2. The CDR3 extends over 13 amino acids. With 0 bases clipped from V and 2 bases from J, the junction kept 1 base outside the gene matches. From germline, CDR1 is GTSNPN and CDR2 SVGIG (reference sequence). The DNA of the CDR3 is TGTGCCTGGAGTGTCGGACTAGCCTACGAGCAGTACTTC. It specifies CAWSVGLAYEQYF.

This clonotype showed up just a few times. The chain carries TRBV6-1 and TRBJ2-7; 7 bases are shared with TRBD2. The V segment lost 10 bases and the J segment 6 bases; nucleotides outside the gene matches: 12. The germline gives CDR1 MNHNS, CDR2 SASEGT. The CDR3 has 13 residues. CDR3 sequence: CATSRGGDGEQYF. Here the CDR3 DNA reads TGTGCCACCTCCCGGGGAGGGGACGGCGAGCAGTACTTC.

This clonotype was picked up many times. The chain recombines TRBV5-1 with TRBJ1-1; a possible D gene is TRBD1 (5 bases). Per the germline V gene, CDR1 is SGHRS and CDR2 is YFSETQ. Trimming stripped 4 bases from V and 4 bases from J, with 17 bases between. This CDR3 has 15 residues. CDR3 amino acids: CASSPGTTQGTEAFF. In DNA, the CDR3 is TGCGCCAGCAGCCCGGGAACGACTCAGGGCACTGAAGCTTTCTTT. Combining the CDR3 with reference TRBV5-1 and TRBJ1-1 gives the whole variable domain KAGVTQTPRYLIKTRGQQVTLSCSPISGHRSVSWYQQTPGQGLQFLFEYFSETQRNKGNFPGRFSGRQFSNSRSEMNVSTLELGDSALYLCASSPGTTQGTEAFFGQGTRLTVV.

This clonotype was detected many times. The gene calls are TRBV7-2 and TRBJ2-7; maybe TRBD1 (5 bases). Germline-derived CDR1 and CDR2 are SGHTA and FQGNSA. This CDR3 has 15 amino acids. The V end was cut by 6 bases, the J end by 4 bases, with 19 bases between. DNA of the CDR3: TGTGCCAGCAGTTCGGACCAGGGTCCATATTACGAGCAGTACTTC. This translates into CASSSDQGPYYEQYF.

This clonotype occurred a few times. This chain connects TRBV6-1 to TRBJ2-2; TRBD1 aligns across 9 bases. J lost 4 bases, V lost 5 bases, and 5 bases had no gene match. The CDR3 totals 15 residues. Germline V lookup: CDR1 MNHNS, CDR2 SASEGT. The CDR3 spells CASSQTGGATGELFF. The CDR3 DNA reads TGTGCCAGCAGTCAGACAGGGGGTGCCACCGGGGAGCTGTTTTTT.

This clonotype was counted between two and nine times. The chain's CDR3 is CASSLGTSMDDEQFF. The CDR3, as DNA: TGCGCCAGCAGCTTGGGGACTAGCATGGACGATGAGCAGTTCTTC. The chain uses TRBV5-1 and TRBJ2-1; 8 nucleotides line up with TRBD2. CDR3 size: 15 residues. Losses at the gene ends were 0 bases for V and 8 bases for J; bases not matched to a gene: 7. CDR1 SGHRS and CDR2 YFSETQ come from the germline V gene.

This clonotype occurred many times. The V gene is TRBV11-2, the J gene TRBJ1-1, with D possibly being TRBD1 (6 bases). Trimming cost V 3 bases and J 6 bases, with 8 bases left between them. Germline V gene data show CDR1 as SGHAT and CDR2 as FQNNGV. The CDR3 has 12 amino acids. CDR3 DNA sequence: TGTGCCAGCAGCTTTGGGGGCTCTGAAGCTTTCTTT. This sequence encodes CASSFGGSEAFF.

This rearrangement joins TRBV7-9 to TRBJ1-2, with D maybe TRBD1 (5 bases). The V and J ends lost 5 bases and 3 bases respectively, with 13 bases between them. CDR3 length: 14 residues. Germline V gene sequence: CDR1 SEHNR, CDR2 FQNEAQ (reference sequence). This CDR3 reads CASSTRTIHYGYTF. The CDR3 region has the DNA TGTGCCAGCAGCACACGGACAATTCACTATGGCTACACCTTC.

This clonotype has a count of ten or more. The chain is built from TRBV7-6 and TRBJ2-7; weak D call: TRBD2 (5 bases). V lost 1 base and J lost 3, with 10 bases in between. Germline-derived CDR1 and CDR2 are SGHVS and FNYEAQ. CDR3 size: 14 residues. The CDR3 protein is CASSLGGNSYEQYF. CDR3 nucleotide sequence: TGTGCCAGCAGCTTAGGAGGGAATAGCTACGAGCAGTACTTC.

The chain uses TRBV27 and TRBJ2-2; 7 nucleotides line up with TRBD2. Germline V gene sequence: CDR1 MNHEY, CDR2 SMNVEV (reference sequence). The CDR3 covers 16 residues. V was pared by 3 bases and J by 2 bases, with 6 bases of the junction left unmatched. This CDR3 is CASSFGSGLNTGELFF. The CDR3 region has the DNA TGTGCCAGCAGTTTCGGTAGCGGGCTTAACACCGGGGAGCTGTTTTTT.

V and J are TRBV5-4 and TRBJ2-5; TRBD2 matches 7 bases. Trimming removed 6 bases from V and 6 bases from J; junction bases left unmatched: 8. The germline gives CDR1 SGHNT, CDR2 YYREEE (reference sequence). The CDR3 consists of 13 residues. The DNA for the CDR3 is TGTGCCAGCAACGCGGGGGACGTAAAGACCCAGTACTTC. This sequence encodes CASNAGDVKTQYF.

In this sample, this clonotype turned up once. This rearrangement joins TRBV9 to TRBJ2-7; D is uncertain. Germline V gives CDR1 SGDLS, CDR2 YYNGEE. CDR3 length equals 13 residues. V was pared by 0 bases and J by 3 bases, with 7 bases between. CDR3 region: CASSVGLNYEQYF. As DNA, the CDR3 is TGTGCCAGCAGCGTAGGGTTAAACTACGAGCAGTACTTC.

This clonotype has a count of ten or more. The chain uses TRBV7-9 and TRBJ1-6; unclear D gene. The CDR3 sequence is 13 residues long. V dropped 3 bases and J dropped 8 bases, with 8 bases sitting between them. The germline CDR1 and CDR2 sequences are SEHNR and FQNEAQ (reference sequence). CDR3 nucleotides: TGTGCCAGCAGCTTGGGTCCGGATTCACCCCTCCACTTT. As protein: CASSLGPDSPLHF.

The rearrangement links TRBV7-8 to TRBJ2-1; 8 bases agree with TRBD2. This CDR3 is 16 amino acids long. CDR1 is SGHVS, CDR2 FQNEAQ, per germline. The junction had 8 bases not matched to a gene; V was cut back by 1 base and J by 6 bases. The CDR3 is CASSLERAGAVNEQFF. The CDR3 DNA reads TGTGCCAGCAGCTTAGAGAGAGCGGGAGCGGTCAATGAGCAGTTCTTC.

In this sample, this clonotype turned up a few times. The CDR3, as DNA: TGTGCCAGCAGCGAATACCTAGGAACTGAAGCTTTCTTT. Protein: CASSEYLGTEAFF. The V gene is TRBV14, the J gene TRBJ1-1, with no clear D. This CDR3 spans 13 amino acids. Germline V gene sequence: CDR1 SGHDN, CDR2 FVKESK. Trimming pared 5 bases from V and 5 bases from J, leaving 12 bases between.

Turning to this clonotype: This may stem from a read error, because a much larger clone lies one nucleotide away. This chain joins TRBV11-2 and TRBJ1-1; no firm D call. The CDR3 loop spans 15 amino acids. Looked up from germline, CDR1 is SGHAT and CDR2 is FQNNGV. The CDR3 coding sequence is TGTGCCAGCAGCTTCTTCTTGAACATGAACACTGAAGCTCTCTTT. Translating gives CASSFFLNMNTEALF. The full variable domain, with the rest looked up from reference TRBV11-2 and TRBJ1-1, is EAGVAQSPRYKIIEKRQSVAFWCNPISGHATLYWYQQILGQGPKLLIQFQNNGVVDDSQLPKDRFSAERLKGVDSTLKIQPAKLEDSAVYLCASSFFLNMNTEALFGQGTRLTVV.

This clonotype has at least ten counts. The J gene is TRBJ2-2, the V gene TRBV28; possible D gene TRBD2, 7 bases. Looked up from germline, CDR1 is MDHEN and CDR2 is SYDVKM. The CDR3 extends over 15 amino acids. V dropped 3 bases and J dropped 4 bases, with 12 bases sitting between them. CDR3 loop: CASSLGGAGTGELFF. The CDR3 region has the DNA TGTGCCAGCAGTTTGGGGGGGGCAGGCACCGGGGAGCTGTTTTTT.

This clonotype has more than one count but fewer than ten. V and J are TRBV7-9 and TRBJ1-4; D remains unclear. There are 15 residues in the CDR3. Germline V gene data show CDR1 as SEHNR and CDR2 as FQNEAQ (reference sequence). The V gene lost 5 bases and the J gene lost 1 base, with 11 bases spanning the gap. The CDR3 sequence is CASSILRGTNEKLFF. CDR3 sequence (DNA): TGTGCCAGCAGCATCCTTCGTGGAACTAATGAAAAACTGTTTTTT.

The sample holds many counts of this clonotype. The V call is TRBV12-3 or TRBV12-4, the J call TRBJ2-7; no firm D call. The V end lost 7 bases, the J end lost 7 bases, and 11 bases lay between the germline ends. The CDR3 spans 11 residues. The CDR3 reads CASTSVGEQYF. The CDR3 DNA follows: TGTGCCAGCACCTCGGTGGGTGAGCAGTACTTC.

This clonotype was counted only a few times. The rearrangement joins TRBV2 to TRBJ1-2; TRBD1 is a possible D gene (6 bases). Germline CDR1 and CDR2: SNHLY and FYNNEI. V lost 11 bases and J lost 8, with 15 bases in between. The CDR3 consists of 11 residues. CDR3 residues: CAGLTGKGYTF. The CDR3 nucleotides are TGTGCCGGTTTAACAGGGAAAGGCTACACCTTC.

This clonotype was seen just once. The gene calls are TRBV4-1 and TRBJ2-3, with D tentatively TRBD1 (5 bases). The CDR3 is 15 residues long. In germline, CDR1 is MGHRA, CDR2 YSYEKL. Trimming cost V 8 bases and J 6 bases, with 21 bases left between them. The CDR3 sequence is CASQTAPTVFDTQYF. The CDR3 bases are TGCGCCAGCCAAACGGCCCCGACAGTATTTGATACGCAGTATTTT.